Presented here are 27 T cell receptor beta chains from one specimen sequenced in a study of T-cell memory formation after mild COVID-19. In TCRdb, the 5' RACE reads were re-called with MiXCR into one record per CDR3 protein. The top ten clones hold around 27% of a sample with 85,000 to 130,000 distinct CDR3 sequences, about an eighth of them seen once. The specimen sequenced was PBMCs or a T cell subset sorted from them (not recorded which). Receptors originate from an adult woman who had mild COVID-19 (a few samples of this study predate the infection). Cell type and time point are not known.

This clonotype was seen only a few times. The chain joins TRBV24-1 to TRBJ2-3; D is perhaps TRBD1 (6 bases). Trimming removed 5 bases from V and 2 bases from J, with 22 bases in between. The CDR3 contains 18 residues. CDR1 and CDR2 from the germline V gene are KGHDR and SFDVKD. The CDR3 here is CATSGFTGQKVSTDTQYF. DNA for the CDR3: TGTGCCACCAGTGGGTTCACAGGACAGAAGGTTTCCACAGATACGCAGTATTTT.

The chain links TRBV6-5 to TRBJ2-7, with D unresolved. Trimming stripped 0 bases from V and 2 bases from J, with 8 bases between. Germline-derived CDR1 and CDR2 are MNHEY and SVGAGI. CDR3 length: 14 amino acids. The CDR3 loop is CASSYSSLPYEQYF. The CDR3 DNA sequence: TGTGCCAGCAGTTACTCGTCTTTACCCTACGAGCAGTACTTC.

The rearrangement uses TRBV7-9 and TRBJ1-2; no reliable D call. Trimming stripped 2 bases from V and 5 bases from J, with 9 bases between. Germline V lookup: CDR1 SEHNR, CDR2 FQNEAQ (reference sequence). The CDR3 loop spans 13 amino acids. The CDR3 sequence is CASSLSSVYGYTF. CDR3 sequence (DNA): TGTGCCAGCAGCTTAAGCTCGGTGTATGGCTACACCTTC.

There are a few counts of this clonotype. This chain links TRBV24-1 with TRBJ2-1, with 9 bases lining up with TRBD1. With 3 bases clipped from V and 9 bases from J, the junction kept 8 bases outside the gene matches. CDR1 and CDR2 from the germline V gene are KGHDR and SFDVKD. CDR3 size: 15 residues. In nucleotides, the CDR3 is TGTGCCACCAGTGATGGGACAGGGAGATTGGCTGAGCAGTTCTTC. Encoded protein: CATSDGTGRLAEQFF.

This clonotype came up a few times. This chain joins TRBV7-9 and TRBJ2-5; no clear D gene. V gave up 5 bases and J gave up 7 bases, with 8 bases separating them. There are 11 residues in the CDR3. Germline V gene data show CDR1 as SEHNR and CDR2 as FQNEAQ (reference sequence). CDR3 amino acids: CASSLVGTQYF. The CDR3 region has the DNA TGTGCCAGCAGCCTAGTAGGGACCCAGTACTTC. The entire variable domain, with the rest obtained from reference TRBV7-9 and TRBJ2-5, is as follows: DTGVSQNPRHKITKRGQNVTFRCDPISEHNRLYWYRQTLGQGPEFLTYFQNEAQLEKSRLLSDRFSAERPKGSFSTLEIQRTEQGDSAMYLCASSLVGTQYFGPGTRLLVL.

The rearrangement links TRBV4-1 to TRBJ2-4, with D perhaps given as TRBD1 or TRBD2 (6 bases each). This CDR3 is built from 14 residues. The V gene lost 9 bases and the J gene lost 3 bases, with 15 bases spanning the gap. Per the germline V gene, CDR1 is MGHRA and CDR2 is YSYEKL. CDR3 nucleotide sequence: TGCGCCAGAAAAGGGGGGTTGGACAAAAACATTCAGTACTTC. As protein: CARKGGLDKNIQYF.

This rearrangement joins TRBV6-5 to TRBJ2-7; no clear D. V lost 2 bases and J 1 base, leaving 6 bases between the germline ends. The CDR3 contains 13 residues. Germline V CDR1 and CDR2: MNHEY, SVGAGI. CDR3 in DNA: TGTGCCAGCAGTTACGAACCATCCTACGAGCAGTACTTC. This sequence encodes CASSYEPSYEQYF.

This chain links TRBV29-1 with TRBJ2-1; 13 nucleotides line up with TRBD2. The germline CDR1 and CDR2 sequences are SQVTM and ANQGSEA. The CDR3 spans 13 residues. The junction had 6 bases not matched to a gene; V was cut back by 7 bases and J by 9 bases. This CDR3 is CSAGLAGVIEQFF. For the CDR3, the DNA is TGCAGCGCTGGACTAGCGGGAGTGATTGAGCAGTTCTTC.

This clonotype was recorded many times. The CDR3 region is CATMGLVDNEQFF. CDR3 sequence (DNA): TGTGCCACCATGGGACTAGTGGATAATGAGCAGTTCTTC. The V call is TRBV15, the J call TRBJ2-1, with 8 bases lining up with TRBD2. CDR3 length: 13 amino acids. J gave up 7 bases and V 7 bases, and 6 bases lay outside the gene matches. The germline V gene encodes CDR1 LNHNV and CDR2 YYDKDF (reference sequence).

This clonotype is classed as medium-sized. The rearrangement joins TRBV29-1 to TRBJ2-1; TRBD1 agrees at 9 bases. The V gene's germline CDR1 is SQVTM and CDR2 ANQGSEA. With 7 bases clipped from V and 8 bases from J, the junction kept 6 bases outside the gene matches. CDR3 length: 12 residues. CDR3 nucleotides: TGCAGCGCCCGGACAGGGGAGTATGAGCAGTTCTTC. Translating gives CSARTGEYEQFF.

This clonotype appeared a few times. This chain links TRBV4-3 with TRBJ2-1; maybe TRBD2 (6 bases). This CDR3 spans 17 amino acids. Per germline, CDR1 LGHNA and CDR2 YSLEER. The V gene lost 2 bases and the J gene lost 5 bases, with 19 bases spanning the gap. CDR3 nucleotides: TGCGCCAGCAGCCAAAAGGCCCCGGGACTGGATAACAATGAGCAGTTCTTC. Translation gives CASSQKAPGLDNNEQFF.

This clonotype has at least ten counts. As DNA, the CDR3 is TGTGCCAGCAGCCTGTTAGCGGGAGTCCACAATGAGCAGTTCTTC. Encoded protein: CASSLLAGVHNEQFF. This chain joins TRBV14 and TRBJ2-1; 9 nucleotides align to TRBD2. The V and J ends lost 4 bases and 5 bases, in that order; junction bases with no gene match: 6. Germline-derived CDR1 and CDR2 are SGHDN and FVKESK. The CDR3 has 15 amino acids.

V and J are TRBV3-1 and TRBJ2-7, with a tentative D call TRBD1 (7 bases). Germline CDR1 reads LGHDT; CDR2 reads YNNKEL (reference sequence). The ends were cut back, 6 bases at V and 3 bases at J, with 18 bases in the middle. The CDR3 covers 15 residues. The CDR3 here is CASRQKAQGGYEQYF. CDR3 in DNA: TGTGCCAGCAGGCAGAAGGCGCAGGGGGGCTACGAGCAGTACTTC.

The V call is TRBV9, the J call TRBJ1-3, with D possibly TRBD1 on 5 matching bases. V shed 3 bases and J shed 0 bases, with 13 bases lying between them. Looked up from germline, CDR1 is SGDLS and CDR2 is YYNGEE. The CDR3 is 16 residues long. CDR3 residues: CASSASGTVSGNTIYF. The CDR3 coding sequence is TGTGCCAGCAGCGCCTCAGGGACGGTCTCTGGAAACACCATATATTTT.

The chain is built from TRBV5-1 and TRBJ2-5; unclear D gene. V was pared by 3 bases and J by 5 bases, with 17 bases between. Germline CDR1 is SGHRS and CDR2 is YFSETQ. This CDR3 spans 15 amino acids. DNA of the CDR3: TGCGCCAGCAGCTCCCACCTTTTTGGCTGGGAGACCCAGTACTTC. Amino acid sequence: CASSSHLFGWETQYF.

In its sample, this clonotype was seen a few times. The chain couples TRBV7-9 to TRBJ1-1; TRBD1 is a possible D gene (5 bases). The germline V and J ends were trimmed by 3 bases and 1 base, with 9 bases remaining between them. Germline CDR1 is SEHNR and CDR2 is FQNEAQ (reference sequence). The CDR3 has 14 amino acids. Here the CDR3 DNA reads TGTGCCAGCAGCTTTCCAGGGCCGAACACTGAAGCTTTCTTT. This codes for CASSFPGPNTEAFF. Filled out from reference TRBV7-9 and TRBJ1-1, the complete variable domain reads DTGVSQNPRHKITKRGQNVTFRCDPISEHNRLYWYRQTLGQGPEFLTYFQNEAQLEKSRLLSDRFSAERPKGSFSTLEIQRTEQGDSAMYLCASSFPGPNTEAFFGQGTRLTVV.

This chain links TRBV20-1 with TRBJ2-7; the match to TRBD1 covers 7 bases. The CDR3 spans 14 residues. V lost 4 bases, J lost 5 bases, and 11 bases stayed unmatched. Germline V gene lookup returns CDR1 DFQATT and CDR2 SNEGSKA (reference sequence). In nucleotides, the CDR3 is TGCAGTGCTATCCTAGACAGGGTTAAGGACGAGCAGTACTTC. Protein sequence: CSAILDRVKDEQYF.

The rearrangement uses TRBV4-1 and TRBJ2-1, with no clear D. Trimming stripped 2 bases from V and 0 bases from J, with 17 bases between. This CDR3 is 18 amino acids long. The germline V gene encodes CDR1 MGHRA and CDR2 YSYEKL. The CDR3 is CASSQSPRAGPSYNEQFF. In DNA form, the CDR3 reads TGCGCCAGCAGCCAATCCCCCCGGGCAGGTCCCTCCTACAATGAGCAGTTCTTC.

This clonotype was seen repeatedly, ten times or more. One end of the junction varies from germline; a read error may be responsible. The V gene is TRBV29-1, the J gene TRBJ2-5; 8 bases align to TRBD2. The CDR3 is 16 residues long. The germline CDR1 and CDR2 sequences are SQVTM and ANQGSEA. CDR3 in DNA: TGCAGCGCTGAACCAACCATCGGGAGGGCCGTTCAGACCCAGTACTTC. Its protein is CSAEPTIGRAVQTQYF.

The chain couples TRBV5-1 to TRBJ2-7; no firm D call. Germline V gene data show CDR1 as SGHRS and CDR2 as YFSETQ. The V and J ends lost 0 bases and 2 bases respectively, with 12 bases between them. This CDR3 comprises 15 residues. In DNA form, the CDR3 reads TGCGCCAGCAGCTTGGGTGGAGTCCGGGCCTACGAGCAGTACTTC. Translating gives CASSLGGVRAYEQYF. Based on the CDR3 plus reference TRBV5-1 and TRBJ2-7, the full variable domain is KAGVTQTPRYLIKTRGQQVTLSCSPISGHRSVSWYQQTPGQGLQFLFEYFSETQRNKGNFPGRFSGRQFSNSRSEMNVSTLELGDSALYLCASSLGGVRAYEQYFGPGTRLTVT.

This clonotype has a handful of counts. The chain recombines TRBV4-1 with TRBJ2-1, with 8 positions matching TRBD1. Losses at the gene ends were 4 bases for V and 3 bases for J; bases not matched to a gene: 8. The CDR3 contains 16 residues. Germline CDR1 reads MGHRA; CDR2 reads YSYEKL. CDR3 nucleotide sequence: TGCGCCAGCAGCCGATACGGACAGGGAGGCTACAATGAGCAGTTCTTC. Its translation: CASSRYGQGGYNEQFF.

The gene calls are TRBV6-2 or TRBV6-3 and TRBJ2-7, with TRBD2 matching 7 bases. Germline CDR1 reads MNHEY; CDR2 reads SVGEGT. The CDR3 has 14 amino acids. V shed 2 bases and J 2 bases; nucleotides not matched to a gene: 3. The CDR3: CASSYISGAYEQYF. DNA for the CDR3: TGTGCCAGCAGTTACATAAGCGGGGCCTACGAGCAGTACTTC.

This clonotype was seen only a few times. The CDR3 is CASSDPRGYYEQYF. The DNA of the CDR3 is TGCGCCAGCAGTGACCCACGGGGCTACTACGAGCAGTACTTC. The rearrangement joins TRBV5-1 to TRBJ2-7; D possibly uses TRBD1 or TRBD2 (5 bases each). CDR1 is SGHRS, CDR2 YFSETQ, per germline. This CDR3 comprises 14 residues. The germline V and J ends were trimmed by 5 bases and 3 bases, with 15 bases remaining between them.

The rearrangement uses TRBV29-1 and TRBJ2-7; D may be TRBD2 (6 bases). With 1 base removed from V and 6 bases from J, the gap between germline ends came to 28 bases. In germline, CDR1 is SQVTM, CDR2 ANQGSEA. The CDR3 is 18 residues long. CDR3 bases: TGCAGCGTTGAAGGGGCGGTTCTGGAGGGCCCTATCCCAACCGAGCAGTACTTC. Encoded protein: CSVEGAVLEGPIPTEQYF.

The table lists this clonotype with many counts. The V and J genes are TRBV4-2 and TRBJ2-4; D might be TRBD1 (5 bases). This CDR3 contains 13 residues. V was pared by 2 bases and J by 7 bases, with 9 bases between. In germline, CDR1 is LGHNA, CDR2 YNFKEQ. DNA of the CDR3: TGTGCCAGCAGCCAATTTCGACAGAACATTCAGTACTTC. Its translation: CASSQFRQNIQYF.

This clonotype was found many times. This chain links TRBV7-9 with TRBJ2-1; 8 bases map to TRBD1. Trimming cost V 3 bases and J 0 bases; bases outside gene matches: 10. The length of the CDR3 is 18 residues. Germline assignment: CDR1 SEHNR and CDR2 FQNEAQ (reference sequence). The CDR3 coding sequence is TGTGCCAGCAGCTTGACAGGGGACTTCTCAACCTCCTACAATGAGCAGTTCTTC. Amino acids: CASSLTGDFSTSYNEQFF.

This clonotype was picked up a small number of times. The rearrangement uses TRBV5-1 and TRBJ2-7, with 9 bases aligning to TRBD2. V lost 4 bases and J lost 3; bases outside the gene matches: 23. The germline V gene has CDR1 SGHRS and CDR2 YFSETQ. The CDR3 consists of 20 residues. The DNA of the CDR3 is TGCGCCAGCAGCCCGCCCCCGGGACTAGCCGACGGAGGGGGTATCTACGAGCAGTACTTC. This translates into CASSPPPGLADGGGIYEQYF.